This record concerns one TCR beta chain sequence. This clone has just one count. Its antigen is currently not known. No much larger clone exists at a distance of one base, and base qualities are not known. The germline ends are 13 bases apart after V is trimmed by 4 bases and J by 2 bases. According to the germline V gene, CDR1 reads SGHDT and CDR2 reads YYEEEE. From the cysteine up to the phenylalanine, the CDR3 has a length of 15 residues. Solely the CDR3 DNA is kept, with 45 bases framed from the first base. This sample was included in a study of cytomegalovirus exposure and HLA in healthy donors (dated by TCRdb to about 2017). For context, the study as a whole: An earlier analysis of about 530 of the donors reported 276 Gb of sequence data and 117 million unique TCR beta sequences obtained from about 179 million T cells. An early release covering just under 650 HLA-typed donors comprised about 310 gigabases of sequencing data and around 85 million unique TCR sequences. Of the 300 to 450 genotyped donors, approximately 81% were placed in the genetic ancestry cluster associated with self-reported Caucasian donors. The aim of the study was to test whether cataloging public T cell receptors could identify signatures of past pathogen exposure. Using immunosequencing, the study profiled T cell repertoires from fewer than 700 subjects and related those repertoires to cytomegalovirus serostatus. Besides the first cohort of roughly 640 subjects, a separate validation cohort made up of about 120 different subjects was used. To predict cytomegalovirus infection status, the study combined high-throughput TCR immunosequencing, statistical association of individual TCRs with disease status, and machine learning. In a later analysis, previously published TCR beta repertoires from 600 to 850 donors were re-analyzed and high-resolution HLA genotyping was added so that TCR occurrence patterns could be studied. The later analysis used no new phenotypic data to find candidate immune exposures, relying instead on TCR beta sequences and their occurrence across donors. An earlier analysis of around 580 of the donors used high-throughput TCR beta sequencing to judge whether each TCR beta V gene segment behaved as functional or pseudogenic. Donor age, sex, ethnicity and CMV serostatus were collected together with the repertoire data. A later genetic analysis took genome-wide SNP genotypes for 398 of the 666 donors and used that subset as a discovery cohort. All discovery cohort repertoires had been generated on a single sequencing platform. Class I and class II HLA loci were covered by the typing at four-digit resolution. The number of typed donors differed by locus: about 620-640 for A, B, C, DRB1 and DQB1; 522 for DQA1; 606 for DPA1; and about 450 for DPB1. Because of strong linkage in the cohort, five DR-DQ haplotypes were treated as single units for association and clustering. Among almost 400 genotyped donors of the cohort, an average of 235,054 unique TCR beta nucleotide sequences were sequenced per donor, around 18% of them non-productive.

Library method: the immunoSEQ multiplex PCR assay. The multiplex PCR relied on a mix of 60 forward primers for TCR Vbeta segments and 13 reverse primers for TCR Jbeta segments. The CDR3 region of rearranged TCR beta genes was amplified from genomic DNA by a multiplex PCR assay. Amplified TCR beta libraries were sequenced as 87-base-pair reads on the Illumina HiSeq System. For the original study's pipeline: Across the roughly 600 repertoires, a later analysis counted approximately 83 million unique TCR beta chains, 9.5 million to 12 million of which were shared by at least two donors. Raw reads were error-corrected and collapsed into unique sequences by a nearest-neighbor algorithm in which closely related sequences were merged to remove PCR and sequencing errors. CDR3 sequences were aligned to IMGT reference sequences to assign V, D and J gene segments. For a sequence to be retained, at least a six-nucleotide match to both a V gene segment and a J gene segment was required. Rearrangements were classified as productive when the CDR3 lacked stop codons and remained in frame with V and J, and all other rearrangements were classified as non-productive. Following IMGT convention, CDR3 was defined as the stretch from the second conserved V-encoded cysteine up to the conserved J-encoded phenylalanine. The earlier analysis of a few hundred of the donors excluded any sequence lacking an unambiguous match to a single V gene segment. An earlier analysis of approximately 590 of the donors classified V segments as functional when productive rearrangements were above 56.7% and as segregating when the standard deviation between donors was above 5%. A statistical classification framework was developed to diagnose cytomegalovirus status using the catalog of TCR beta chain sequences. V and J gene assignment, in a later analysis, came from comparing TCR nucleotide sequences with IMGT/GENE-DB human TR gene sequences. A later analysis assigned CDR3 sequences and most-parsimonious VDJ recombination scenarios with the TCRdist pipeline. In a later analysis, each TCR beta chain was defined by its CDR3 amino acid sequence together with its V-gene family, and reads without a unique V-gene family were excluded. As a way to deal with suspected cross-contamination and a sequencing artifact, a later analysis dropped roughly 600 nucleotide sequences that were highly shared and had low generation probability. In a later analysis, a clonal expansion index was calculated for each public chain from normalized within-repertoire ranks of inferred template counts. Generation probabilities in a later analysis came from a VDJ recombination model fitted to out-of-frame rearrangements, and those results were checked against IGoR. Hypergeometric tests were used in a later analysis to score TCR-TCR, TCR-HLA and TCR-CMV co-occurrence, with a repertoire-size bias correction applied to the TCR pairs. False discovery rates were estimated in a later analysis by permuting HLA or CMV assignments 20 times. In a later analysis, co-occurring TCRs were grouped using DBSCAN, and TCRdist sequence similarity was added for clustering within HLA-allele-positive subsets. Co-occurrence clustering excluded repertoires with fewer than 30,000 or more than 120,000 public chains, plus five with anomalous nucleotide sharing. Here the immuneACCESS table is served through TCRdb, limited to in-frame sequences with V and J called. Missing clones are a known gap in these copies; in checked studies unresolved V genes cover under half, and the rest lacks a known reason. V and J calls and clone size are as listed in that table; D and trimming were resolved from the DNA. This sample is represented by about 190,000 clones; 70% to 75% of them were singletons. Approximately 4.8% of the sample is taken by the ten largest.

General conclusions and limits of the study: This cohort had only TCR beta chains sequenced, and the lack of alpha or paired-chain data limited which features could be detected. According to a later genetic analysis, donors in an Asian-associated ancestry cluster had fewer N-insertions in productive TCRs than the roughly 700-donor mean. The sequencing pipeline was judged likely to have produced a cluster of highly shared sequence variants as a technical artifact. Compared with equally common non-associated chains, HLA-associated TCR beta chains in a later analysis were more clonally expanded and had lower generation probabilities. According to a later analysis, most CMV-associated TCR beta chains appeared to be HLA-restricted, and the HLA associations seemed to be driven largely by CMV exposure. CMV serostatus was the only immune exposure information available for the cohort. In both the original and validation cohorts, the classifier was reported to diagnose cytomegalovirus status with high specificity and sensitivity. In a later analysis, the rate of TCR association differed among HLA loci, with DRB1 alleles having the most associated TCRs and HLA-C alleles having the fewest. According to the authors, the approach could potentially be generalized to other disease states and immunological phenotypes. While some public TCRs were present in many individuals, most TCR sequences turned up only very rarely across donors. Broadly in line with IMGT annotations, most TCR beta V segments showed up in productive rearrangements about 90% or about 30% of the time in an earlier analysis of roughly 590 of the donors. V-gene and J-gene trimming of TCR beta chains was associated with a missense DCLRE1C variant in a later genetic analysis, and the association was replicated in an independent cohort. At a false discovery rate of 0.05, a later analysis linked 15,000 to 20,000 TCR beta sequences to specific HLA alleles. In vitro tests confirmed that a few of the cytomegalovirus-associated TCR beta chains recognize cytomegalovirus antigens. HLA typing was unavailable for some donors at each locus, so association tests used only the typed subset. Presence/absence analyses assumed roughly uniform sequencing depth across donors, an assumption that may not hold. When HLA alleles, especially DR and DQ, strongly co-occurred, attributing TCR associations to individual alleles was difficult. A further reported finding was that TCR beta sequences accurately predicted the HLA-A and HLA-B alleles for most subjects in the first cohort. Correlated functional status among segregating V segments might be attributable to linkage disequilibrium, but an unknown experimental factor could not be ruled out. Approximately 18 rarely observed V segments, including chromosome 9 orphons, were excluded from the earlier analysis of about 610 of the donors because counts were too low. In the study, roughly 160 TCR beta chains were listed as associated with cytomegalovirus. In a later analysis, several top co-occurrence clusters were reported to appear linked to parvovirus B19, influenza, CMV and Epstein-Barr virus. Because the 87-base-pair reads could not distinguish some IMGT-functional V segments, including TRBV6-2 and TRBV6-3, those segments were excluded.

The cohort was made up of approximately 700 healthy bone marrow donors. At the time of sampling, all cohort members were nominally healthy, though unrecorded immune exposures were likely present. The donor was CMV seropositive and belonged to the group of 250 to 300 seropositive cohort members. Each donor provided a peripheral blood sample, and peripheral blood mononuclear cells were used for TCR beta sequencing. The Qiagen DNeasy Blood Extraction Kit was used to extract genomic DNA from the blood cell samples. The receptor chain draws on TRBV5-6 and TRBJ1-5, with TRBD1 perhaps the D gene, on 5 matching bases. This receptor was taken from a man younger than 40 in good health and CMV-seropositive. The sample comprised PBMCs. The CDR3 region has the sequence CASSGARMGNQPQHF. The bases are TGTGCCAGCAGCGGGGCAAGGATGGGCAATCAGCCCCAGCATTTT.